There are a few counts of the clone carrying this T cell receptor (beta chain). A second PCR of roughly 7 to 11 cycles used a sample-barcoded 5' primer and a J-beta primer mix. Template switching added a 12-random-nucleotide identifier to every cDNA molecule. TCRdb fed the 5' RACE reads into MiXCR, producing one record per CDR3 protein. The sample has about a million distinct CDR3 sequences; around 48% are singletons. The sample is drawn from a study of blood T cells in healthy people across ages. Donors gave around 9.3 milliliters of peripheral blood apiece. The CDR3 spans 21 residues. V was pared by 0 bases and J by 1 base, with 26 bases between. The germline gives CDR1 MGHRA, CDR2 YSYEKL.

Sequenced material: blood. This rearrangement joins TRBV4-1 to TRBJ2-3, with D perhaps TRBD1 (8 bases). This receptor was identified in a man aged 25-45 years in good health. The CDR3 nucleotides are TGCGCCAGCAGCCAAGATCCTACAGGGGGGGAAATAGGGGTAGGCACAGATACGCAGTATTTT. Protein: CASSQDPTGGEIGVGTDTQYF.